The 30 T cell receptor beta chains in this list originate from one sample, sequenced in a study of T cell repertoires in cytomegalovirus infection. TCRdb reprocessed the reads with MiXCR, giving one entry per CDR3 protein. Among about 450,000 distinct CDR3 sequences listed, under 40% were seen once. Source material: PBMCs. These receptors were collected from a human donor in good health (CMV status not recorded). Some clones in this sample may be carry-over from other donors' samples.

This clonotype was seen at least ten times. The chain has TRBV7-2 and TRBJ2-3; D is perhaps TRBD1 or TRBD2 (5 bases each). The CDR3 contains 16 residues. The V gene's germline CDR1 is SGHTA and CDR2 FQGNSA. Between the trimmed V and J ends, which lost 4 bases and 2 bases, there was a span of 16 bases. The CDR3 coding sequence is TGTGCCAGCAGCTATATGGGACGGACGGCCACAGATACGCAGTATTTT. The encoded protein is CASSYMGRTATDTQYF.

This clonotype was recorded a few times. This chain joins TRBV7-6 and TRBJ1-5; no firm D call. Per germline, CDR1 SGHVS and CDR2 FNYEAQ. Trimming cost V 1 base and J 9 bases, with 16 bases left between them. The CDR3 has 15 residues. The CDR3 here is CASSLGGPEFWPQHF. CDR3 coding DNA: TGTGCCAGCAGCTTAGGCGGGCCCGAATTTTGGCCCCAGCATTTT.

This clonotype was counted a few times. V gene TRBV7-3 combines with J gene TRBJ2-3; 12 bases agree with TRBD2. The CDR3 contains 18 residues. Germline V gives CDR1 SGHTA, CDR2 FQGTGA. The ends lost 2 bases at V and 3 bases at J; junction bases unmatched: 9. CDR3 amino acids: CASSLSRLAGGRTDTQYF. CDR3 DNA sequence: TGTGCCAGCAGCTTATCTAGGCTAGCGGGGGGGCGGACAGATACGCAGTATTTT.

Written as DNA, the CDR3 is TGTGCCAGCAGCCCCGGCGGGGCGGTTGGTGAAAAACTGTTTTTT. The encoded protein is CASSPGGAVGEKLFF. J is TRBJ1-4 and V is TRBV11-2; D is perhaps TRBD1 (5 bases). Trimming shortened V by 5 bases and J by 7 bases, and 17 bases separated the two germline ends. Germline values: CDR1 SGHAT, CDR2 FQNNGV. This CDR3 comprises 15 residues.

The sample holds many counts of this clonotype. The CDR3 loop is CASSSPFGEQFF. In DNA, the CDR3 is TGTGCCAGCAGTTCCCCCTTTGGGGAGCAGTTCTTC. The rearrangement joins TRBV6-6 to TRBJ2-1; D remains ambiguous. This CDR3 contains 12 residues. Germline CDR1 reads MNHNY; CDR2 reads SVGAGI (reference sequence). The germline V and J ends were trimmed by 4 bases and 10 bases, with 11 bases remaining between them.

This clonotype was seen more than once but under ten times. The V gene is TRBV5-5, the J gene TRBJ2-1; a possible D gene is TRBD1 (7 bases). The CDR3 has 13 amino acids. V was pared by 5 bases and J by 6 bases, with 12 bases between. Germline CDR1 is SGHKS and CDR2 is YYEKEE (reference sequence). CDR3 DNA sequence: TGTGCCAGCAGGCGGGGACAGAGCAATGAGCAGTTCTTC. This codes for CASRRGQSNEQFF.

A few counts support this clonotype. Mismatch with germline at one junction end may stem from a read error. This rearrangement joins TRBV11-2 to TRBJ2-3, with 8 bases fitting TRBD2. This CDR3 is built from 18 residues. Germline CDR1 is SGHAT and CDR2 is FQNNGV. CDR3 sequence reads: CASSLEELAEPEGDTQYF. CDR3 in DNA: TGTGCCAGCAGCCTAGAGGAACTAGCGGAGCCCGAAGGTGATACGCAGTATTTT.

In its sample, this clonotype was seen many times. This rearrangement joins TRBV7-2 to TRBJ1-2; the D is unclear. V gave up 5 bases and J gave up 4 bases, with 11 bases separating them. Germline-derived CDR1 and CDR2 are SGHTA and FQGNSA. This CDR3 contains 13 residues. The DNA for the CDR3 is TGTGCCAGCAGCCCAGGCCAGATCTATGGCTACACCTTC. Translation gives CASSPGQIYGYTF.

The rearrangement uses TRBV7-3 and TRBJ1-1; TRBD1 is a possible D gene (6 bases). The V and J ends lost 6 bases and 3 bases respectively, with 20 bases between them. This CDR3 is 16 amino acids long. Germline CDR1 SGHTA, CDR2 FQGTGA. Here the CDR3 DNA reads TGTGCCAGCAGACCCACCGCTACAGGGTCCCACACTGAAGCTTTCTTT. It translates to CASRPTATGSHTEAFF. Variable domain in full (rest from reference TRBV7-3 and TRBJ1-1): GAGVSQTPSNKVTEKGKYVELRCDPISGHTALYWYRQSLGQGPEFLIYFQGTGAADDSGLPNDRFFAVRPEGSVSTLKIQRTERGDSAVYLCASRPTATGSHTEAFFGQGTRLTVV.

A few counts support this clonotype. This rearrangement joins TRBV7-2 to TRBJ2-1; D may be TRBD2 (5 bases). The CDR3 covers 12 residues. CDR1 and CDR2 (germline): SGHTA, FQGNSA. The V end lost 4 bases, the J end lost 12 bases, and 13 bases lay between the germline ends. Written as DNA, the CDR3 is TGTGCCAGCAGCTCCACCGGACTTTTGCAGTTCTTC. As protein: CASSSTGLLQFF.

The V and J genes are TRBV12-3 or TRBV12-4 and TRBJ2-6; no clear D gene. The V end lost 10 bases, the J end lost 2 bases, and 9 bases lay between the germline ends. The CDR3 is made up of 13 amino acids. CDR3 bases: TGTGCCATCCAGCCGACTGGGGCCAACGTCCTGACTTTC. Translated: CAIQPTGANVLTF.

This chain's CDR3 is CASSPGSSQETQYF. CDR3 DNA sequence: TGTGCCAGCAGTCCCGGGTCGTCCCAAGAGACCCAGTACTTC. This chain links TRBV12-3 or TRBV12-4 with TRBJ2-5; D gene uncertain. V lost 5 bases and J lost 1, with 11 bases in between. CDR3 length: 14 residues.

In regard to this clonotype: The CDR3 does not close with the conserved phenylalanine or tryptophan, likely indicating a read error. The chain has TRBV6-1 and TRBJ2-7, with a tentative D call TRBD2 (5 bases). Trimming stripped 5 bases from V and 6 bases from J, with 14 bases between. This CDR3 has 13 residues. In germline, CDR1 is MNHNS, CDR2 SASEGT. CDR3 bases: TGTGCCAGCAGTTTCTTCTCCGGGGTCGAGCAGTACTTA. Translated: CASSFFSGVEQYL.

This chain connects TRBV7-8 to TRBJ1-6; D not certain. The germline gives CDR1 SGHVS, CDR2 FQNEAQ. Trimming left V 3 bases short and J 7 bases short, with 13 bases between. There are 15 residues in the CDR3. In DNA, the CDR3 is TGTGCCAGCAGCTTGGAGCTAGGGAAGAATTCACCCCTCCACTTT. Translation: CASSLELGKNSPLHF.

This clonotype was counted at least ten times. CDR3 loop: CASSLLAGGYHYEQYF. CDR3 DNA sequence: TGTGCCAGCAGCCTTTTAGCGGGGGGCTACCACTACGAGCAGTACTTC. V usage is TRBV7-2 and J usage is TRBJ2-7; TRBD2 matches at 10 bases. Germline V gives CDR1 SGHTA, CDR2 FQGNSA. This CDR3 region has 16 residues. V was pared by 5 bases and J by 3 bases, with 10 bases of the junction left unmatched.

The chain employs TRBV6-8 and TRBJ2-1; 12 positions match TRBD2. CDR1 is MNHGY, CDR2 SAAAGT, per germline. This CDR3 is 13 amino acids long. V trimming: 5 bases; J trimming: 8 bases; junction bases outside the gene matches: 1. The CDR3 nucleotides read TGTGCCAGCAGTCTAGCGGGGGGGTATGAGCAGTTCTTC. Amino acid sequence: CASSLAGGYEQFF.

This rearrangement joins TRBV12-3 or TRBV12-4 to TRBJ1-1; no reliable D call. CDR3 size: 12 residues. Trimming removed 10 bases at V and 6 bases at J, with 15 bases between. The CDR3 region is CATGPSSAEAFF. As DNA, the CDR3 is TGTGCCACTGGGCCCTCGAGCGCTGAAGCTTTCTTT.

The chain carries TRBV7-6 and TRBJ1-1; the D is unclear. This CDR3 has 15 amino acids. Trimming stripped 2 bases from V and 0 bases from J, with 10 bases between. Germline lookup yields CDR1 SGHVS and CDR2 FNYEAQ. The CDR3 reads CASSLSLGVNTEAFF. DNA of the CDR3: TGTGCCAGCAGCTTATCCTTGGGTGTGAACACTGAAGCTTTCTTT.

This clonotype turned up a few times. This chain links TRBV5-4 with TRBJ2-1; D may correspond to TRBD1 or TRBD2 (5 bases each). The CDR3 spans 13 residues. The V end was cut by 3 bases, the J end by 5 bases, with 9 bases between. CDR1 SGHNT and CDR2 YYREEE come from the germline V gene (reference sequence). This CDR3 is CASSWDRNNEQFF. DNA for the CDR3: TGTGCCAGCAGCTGGGACCGGAACAATGAGCAGTTCTTC.

The J gene is TRBJ2-1, the V gene TRBV12-3 or TRBV12-4; D is unclear. The V end was cut by 5 bases, the J end by 4 bases, with 9 bases between. This CDR3 spans 13 amino acids. The CDR3 is CASSTDWYNEQFF. The CDR3 DNA reads TGTGCCAGCAGTACCGACTGGTACAATGAGCAGTTCTTC.

This clonotype turned up a few times. The V gene is TRBV30, the J gene TRBJ2-3, with 7 bases identical to TRBD1. The CDR3 has 16 residues. The J segment lost 2 bases and the V segment lost 0 bases, leaving 8 bases of the junction unmatched. Germline lookup yields CDR1 GTSNPN and CDR2 SVGIG (reference sequence). The CDR3 DNA sequence: TGTGCCTGGAGTGTTTTACAGGGGCGATTCACAGATACGCAGTATTTT. It codes for CAWSVLQGRFTDTQYF.

This clonotype came up a few times. The chain employs TRBV5-6 and TRBJ1-5; a weak D match, TRBD1 (5 bases). Trimming took off 3 bases at V and 14 bases at J, with 15 bases between the two ends. Per the germline V gene, CDR1 is SGHDT and CDR2 is YYEEEE. The CDR3 contains 12 residues. The CDR3 protein is CASSSGTANEHF. The CDR3 region has the DNA TGTGCCAGCAGCTCCGGGACCGCGAATGAGCATTTT.

The CDR3 here is CSATFRAPRETQYF. The CDR3 DNA reads TGCAGTGCTACCTTCCGGGCCCCGAGAGAGACCCAGTACTTC. The V call is TRBV20-1, the J call TRBJ2-5; D remains unclear. This CDR3 region has 14 residues. Germline lookup yields CDR1 DFQATT and CDR2 SNEGSKA (reference sequence). Trimming left V 4 bases short and J 4 bases short, with 16 bases between.

The rearrangement links TRBV7-2 to TRBJ2-3; tentatively, D is TRBD2 (6 bases). The CDR3 extends over 16 amino acids. Germline V gene sequence: CDR1 SGHTA, CDR2 FQGNSA. The V end lost 6 bases, the J end lost 0 bases, and 16 bases lay between the germline ends. The CDR3 DNA reads TGTGCCAGCAGGGCCCAGCCGGGAGCTAGCACAGATACGCAGTATTTT. It codes for CASRAQPGASTDTQYF.

In its sample, this clonotype was seen a few times. This rearrangement joins TRBV28 to TRBJ1-4; unclear D gene. Per the germline V gene, CDR1 is MDHEN and CDR2 is SYDVKM. Trimming left V 2 bases short and J 4 bases short, with 14 bases between. This CDR3 has 16 residues. Here the CDR3 DNA reads TGTGCCAGCAGTTTAAGCGGTCGGGCATTTAATGAAAAACTGTTTTTT. Encoded protein: CASSLSGRAFNEKLFF.

Only one count was recorded for this clonotype. The chain couples TRBV28 to TRBJ1-1; the D is unclear. Between the trimmed V and J ends, which lost 4 bases and 4 bases, there was a span of 10 bases. Germline V gene lookup returns CDR1 MDHEN and CDR2 SYDVKM. The CDR3 is 13 amino acids. Here the CDR3 DNA reads TGTGCCAGCAGTTCCTTTCTTGGCACTGAAGCTTTCTTT. Its translation: CASSSFLGTEAFF.

With respect to this clonotype: A much more abundant neighbour one base away suggests this may be a read error. The chain recombines TRBV11-2 with TRBJ2-5; D might be TRBD2 (7 bases). In germline, CDR1 is SGHAT, CDR2 FQNNGV. With 3 bases removed from V and 5 bases from J, the gap between germline ends came to 19 bases. The CDR3 totals 16 residues. CDR3 in amino acids: CASSFRGGGAYETQYF. The CDR3 region has the DNA TGTGCCAGCAGCTTTAGGGGAGGGGGAGCGTACGAGACCCAGTACTTC.

The CDR3 bases are TGTGCCACCAGCAGAGATCTGGGGGACAGCTCCTACGAGCAGTACTTC. Translation: CATSRDLGDSSYEQYF. J is TRBJ2-7 and V is TRBV15, with 7 bases aligning to TRBD1. The germline V gene has CDR1 LNHNV and CDR2 YYDKDF (reference sequence). V lost 0 bases, J lost 0 bases, and 5 bases stayed unmatched. The CDR3 is made up of 16 amino acids.

The chain couples TRBV4-1 to TRBJ2-5; D possibly corresponds to TRBD1 (7 bases). The V gene's germline CDR1 is MGHRA and CDR2 YSYEKL. The CDR3 has 14 amino acids. The V and J ends lost 5 bases and 3 bases respectively, with 13 bases between them. DNA for the CDR3: TGCGCCAGCAGCGCGGGACAGTCGGAAGAGACCCAGTACTTC. This translates into CASSAGQSEETQYF.

The table lists this clonotype with many counts. One junction end disagrees with the germline gene, perhaps due to a read error. This chain uses TRBV7-2 with TRBJ2-7, with unresolved D. Germline V gene sequence: CDR1 SGHTA, CDR2 FQGNSA. There are 11 residues in the CDR3. CDR3 DNA sequence: TGTGCCAGCAGATTAGGGTACGAGCAGTACTTC. Protein product: CASRLGYEQYF.